This T cell receptor beta chain was identified during a study of shared clonotypes between healthy human individuals. Background on the study: CD8 memory received one plate per donor, CD8 naive two, CD4 memory three and CD4 naive three.

Points from the study as a whole: For sorted subsets, rarefaction showed incomplete sequencing despite large depth.

V was pared by 0 bases and J by 5 bases, with 12 bases between. Germline CDR1 reads SGDLS; CDR2 reads YYNGEE. The CDR3 is 15 amino acids. Naive CD8 cells lacked CD45RO and underwent positive selection for CCR7, leaving out terminally differentiated effector memory CD45RA+ cells. Original data processing: Quality scores were absent from the junction-only immunoSEQ sequences, so filtering differed. Repertoires were generated with immunoSEQ multiplex PCR, while TCRdb's copy carries only in-frame clones and drops some. V, J and clone size are those of that table, while D and trimming were read from the DNA. This table holds around 2,000,000 clones, approximately 94% found once. This clone was picked up one time. Its antigen is as yet unknown.

The chain recombines TRBV9 with TRBJ2-1; D could derive from TRBD1 or TRBD2 (5 bases each). This sequence was found in a man aged 18 to 29 in good health. Some clones in this sample may be carry-over from other donors' samples. Material: naive CD8+ T cells from PBMCs. CDR3: CASSVEGRWHNEQFF. For the CDR3, the DNA is TGTGCCAGCAGCGTAGAGGGGAGATGGCACAATGAGCAGTTCTTC.